These 8 T cell receptor beta chains share one sample of origin, sequenced in a study of blood T cell repertoires in COVID-19. The repertoire was sequenced with immunoSEQ multiplex PCR; TCRdb's copy has only in-frame clones and lacks some. The repertoire includes some 120,000 clones, around 83% of them detected once, and 7% to 9% sits in the top ten. Sequenced material: peripheral blood. The receptors stem from a man aged 65 to 79 with acute or convalescent COVID-19.

The V and J genes are TRBV6-5 and TRBJ1-1, with a weak D call TRBD1 (5 bases). In germline, CDR1 is MNHEY, CDR2 SVGAGI. The CDR3 is 15 amino acids. V was pared by 2 bases and J by 0 bases, with 10 bases between. CDR3 coding DNA: TGTGCCAGCAGTTACGGGGGGGGAATGAACACTGAAGCTTTCTTT. Protein sequence: CASSYGGGMNTEAFF.

The chain links TRBV30 to TRBJ2-1; weak D call: TRBD1 (6 bases). This CDR3 is built from 12 residues. Germline lookup yields CDR1 GTSNPN and CDR2 SVGIG (reference sequence). Trimming removed 3 bases from V and 8 bases from J, with 11 bases in between. CDR3 sequence reads: CAWSKSGDEQFF. CDR3 DNA sequence: TGTGCCTGGAGCAAATCAGGGGATGAGCAGTTCTTC.

The rearrangement joins TRBV5-1 to TRBJ2-5; possibly TRBD1 for D (6 bases). The CDR3 loop spans 14 amino acids. Germline lookup yields CDR1 SGHRS and CDR2 YFSETQ. Trimming took 3 bases from V and 5 from J, leaving 14 bases between them. Written as DNA, the CDR3 is TGCGCCAGCAGCTCAGGACAGCCCTCGGAGACCCAGTACTTC. Its translation: CASSSGQPSETQYF.

V gene TRBV3-1 (or the pseudogene TRBV3-2) combines with J gene TRBJ2-7; weak D call: TRBD1 (5 bases). Germline CDR1 LGHDT, CDR2 YNNKEL (reference sequence). The CDR3 totals 14 residues. With 5 bases removed from V and 1 base from J, the gap between germline ends came to 12 bases. DNA of the CDR3: TGTGCCAGCAGCGATAGGGGTGGATCCTACGAGCAGTACTTC. Protein sequence: CASSDRGGSYEQYF.

This clone occurred a few times. The chain combines TRBV6-5 with TRBJ2-1; no definite D call. V lost 2 bases to trimming and J lost 0 bases, with 8 bases between them. The CDR3 covers 15 residues. In germline, CDR1 is MNHEY, CDR2 SVGAGI. In nucleotides, the CDR3 is TGTGCCAGCAGTTACAAACAATACTCCTACAATGAGCAGTTCTTC. Translation gives CASSYKQYSYNEQFF.

V is TRBV3-1 (or the pseudogene TRBV3-2) and J is TRBJ1-2; D unresolved. With 3 bases removed from V and 1 base from J, the gap between germline ends came to 6 bases. The CDR3 is 13 residues long. CDR1 and CDR2 from the germline V gene are LGHDT and YNNKEL (reference sequence). CDR3 amino acids: CASSQNSNYGYTF. For the CDR3, the DNA is TGTGCCAGCAGCCAGAACAGTAACTATGGCTACACCTTC.

The chain carries TRBV2 and TRBJ2-6; 7 positions agree with TRBD1. Per germline, CDR1 SNHLY and CDR2 FYNNEI. The CDR3 loop spans 15 amino acids. V shed 6 bases and J 2 bases; nucleotides not matched to a gene: 4. CDR3: CASSPGQAGANVLTF. The CDR3 region has the DNA TGTGCCAGCAGCCCCGGACAGGCTGGGGCCAACGTCCTGACTTTC.

This chain connects TRBV10-2 to TRBJ1-5; D unclear. The ends were cut back, 0 bases at V and 4 bases at J, with 13 bases in the middle. Germline CDR1 WSHSY, CDR2 SAAADI. This CDR3 spans 16 amino acids. The CDR3: CASSESGGRGNQPQHF. The CDR3 DNA reads as TGCGCCAGCAGTGAGTCAGGAGGGCGTGGGAATCAGCCCCAGCATTTT.